A single sample is the source of the 8 T cell receptor beta chains below, sequenced in a study of blood T cell repertoires in COVID-19. The table came from immunoSEQ multiplex PCR; TCRdb's copy has only in-frame clones and leaves some out. The sample has just under 150,000 clones; about 89% are singletons. Sequenced material: peripheral blood. The receptors shown here come from a man in his forties or fifties who had recovered from COVID-19.

V and J are TRBV6-5 and TRBJ1-2, with 9 bases aligning to TRBD1. Germline lookup yields CDR1 MNHEY and CDR2 SVGAGI. The J segment lost 4 bases and the V segment lost 2 bases, leaving 5 bases of the junction unmatched. CDR3 size: 15 residues. The CDR3 here is CASSYRDREAYGYTF. CDR3 DNA sequence: TGTGCCAGCAGTTACCGGGACAGGGAGGCCTATGGCTACACCTTC.

The rearrangement links TRBV5-1 to TRBJ1-2, with TRBD1 as a possible D gene (6 bases). The CDR3 extends over 15 amino acids. Trimming shortened V by 3 bases and J by 4 bases, and 16 bases separated the two germline ends. Germline CDR1 reads SGHRS; CDR2 reads YFSETQ. The CDR3 spells CASSSGSGHSYGYTF. CDR3 sequence (DNA): TGCGCCAGCAGCTCAGGATCGGGACATAGCTATGGCTACACCTTC.

V usage is TRBV7-2 and J usage is TRBJ2-3; TRBD2 matches at 11 bases. Germline CDR1 is SGHTA and CDR2 is FQGNSA. Trimming took 4 bases from V and 7 from J; bases not matched to a gene: 4. This CDR3 is 14 amino acids long. CDR3 sequence (DNA): TGTGCCAGCAGCTCTCGACTAGCGGGGAATACGCAGTATTTT. It codes for CASSSRLAGNTQYF.

The CDR3 protein is CARQAEKSYEQYF. In DNA form, the CDR3 reads TGTGCCAGACAGGCAGAAAAAAGCTACGAGCAGTACTTC. The chain links TRBV2 to TRBJ2-7, with TRBD1 as a possible D gene (5 bases). The CDR3 consists of 13 residues. Trimming left V 9 bases short and J 3 bases short, with 15 bases between. Per the germline V gene, CDR1 is SNHLY and CDR2 is FYNNEI.

The rearrangement joins TRBV18 to TRBJ1-1; possible D gene TRBD1, 5 bases. Germline V gene sequence: CDR1 KGHSH, CDR2 LQKENI. V gave up 1 base and J gave up 5 bases, with 8 bases separating them. This CDR3 has 13 residues. The CDR3 DNA sequence: TGTGCCAGCTCACCACGGGGGGGAACTGAAGCTTTCTTT. It codes for CASSPRGGTEAFF.

V usage is TRBV10-3 and J usage is TRBJ1-5; 8 nucleotides agree with TRBD1. The CDR3 loop spans 14 amino acids. CDR1 ENHRY and CDR2 SYGVKD come from the germline V gene. After removal of 4 bases from V and 3 bases from J, the junction contained 2 bases not matched to a gene. The CDR3 here is CAISGTGNNQPQHF. DNA for the CDR3: TGTGCCATCAGTGGGACAGGGAACAATCAGCCCCAGCATTTT.

The chain links TRBV5-4 to TRBJ2-1; a weak D match, TRBD1 (6 bases). The CDR3 contains 16 residues. Germline V CDR1 and CDR2: SGHNT, YYREEE (reference sequence). V was cut by 4 bases and J by 0 bases, with 14 bases left in between. The CDR3: CASSPGRDNSYNEQFF. Here the CDR3 DNA reads TGTGCCAGCAGCCCGGGTCGGGACAACTCCTACAATGAGCAGTTCTTC. The full variable domain, its missing parts supplied by reference TRBV5-4 and TRBJ2-1, is ETGVTQSPTHLIKTRGQQVTLRCSSQSGHNTVSWYQQALGQGPQFIFQYYREEENGRGNFPPRFSGLQFPNYSSELNVNALELDDSALYLCASSPGRDNSYNEQFFGPGTRLTVL.

The chain combines TRBV6-1 with TRBJ2-5; 12 nucleotides match TRBD1. From germline, CDR1 is MNHNS and CDR2 SASEGT. This CDR3 contains 18 residues. Losses at the gene ends were 1 base for V and 5 bases for J; bases not matched to a gene: 11. The CDR3 is CASSEVVRDRGRGETQYF. CDR3 nucleotide sequence: TGTGCCAGCAGTGAAGTAGTCCGGGACAGGGGGCGCGGGGAGACCCAGTACTTC.